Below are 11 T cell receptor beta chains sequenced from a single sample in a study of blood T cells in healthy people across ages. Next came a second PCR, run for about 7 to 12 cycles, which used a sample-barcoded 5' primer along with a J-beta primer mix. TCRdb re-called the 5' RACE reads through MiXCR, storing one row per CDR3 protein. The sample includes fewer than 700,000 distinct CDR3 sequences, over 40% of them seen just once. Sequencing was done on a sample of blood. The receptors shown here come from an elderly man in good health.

CDR3 region: CASSYSLVNTGELFF. The CDR3 region has the DNA TGTGCCAGCAGTTATTCCCTCGTAAACACCGGGGAGCTGTTTTTT. The chain uses TRBV6-2 or TRBV6-3 and TRBJ2-2, with no clear D. The CDR3 runs to 15 residues. From germline, CDR1 is MNHEY and CDR2 SVGEGT. Trimming took 3 bases from V and 2 from J, leaving 10 bases between them.

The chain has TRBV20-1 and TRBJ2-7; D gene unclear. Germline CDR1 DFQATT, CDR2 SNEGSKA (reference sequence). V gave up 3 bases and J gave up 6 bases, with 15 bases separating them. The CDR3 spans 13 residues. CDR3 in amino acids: CSARGNWSGEQYF. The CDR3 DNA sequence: TGCAGTGCTAGGGGGAATTGGTCGGGCGAGCAGTACTTC.

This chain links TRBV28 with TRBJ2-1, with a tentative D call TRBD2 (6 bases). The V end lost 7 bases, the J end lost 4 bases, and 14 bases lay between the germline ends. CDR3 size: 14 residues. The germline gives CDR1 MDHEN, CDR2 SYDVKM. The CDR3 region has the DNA TGTGCCAGCACCCGGGGAGGTCTATACAATGAGCAGTTCTTC. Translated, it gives CASTRGGLYNEQFF. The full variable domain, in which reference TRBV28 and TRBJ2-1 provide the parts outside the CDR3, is DVKVTQSSRYLVKRTGEKVFLECVQDMDHENMFWYRQDPGLGLRLIYFSYDVKMKEKGDIPEGYSVSREKKERFSLILESASTNQTSMYLCASTRGGLYNEQFFGPGTRLTVL.

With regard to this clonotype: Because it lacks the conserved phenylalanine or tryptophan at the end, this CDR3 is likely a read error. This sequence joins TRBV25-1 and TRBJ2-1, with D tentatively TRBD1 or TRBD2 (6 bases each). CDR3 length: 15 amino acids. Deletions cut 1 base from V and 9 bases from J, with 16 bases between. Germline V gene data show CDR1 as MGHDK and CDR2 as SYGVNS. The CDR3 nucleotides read TGTGCCAGCAGTGAATTGATAGCGGAGGGGGTTGAGCAGTTCTTG. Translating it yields CASSELIAEGVEQFL.

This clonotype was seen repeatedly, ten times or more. The DNA for the CDR3 is TGTGCCAGCAGCCAAGAAGGGACAGACGGCTACACCTTC. Encoded protein: CASSQEGTDGYTF. The V gene is TRBV4-2, the J gene TRBJ1-2, with 7 bases identical to TRBD1. In germline, CDR1 is LGHNA, CDR2 YNFKEQ. This CDR3 has 13 residues. The junction had 3 bases not matched to a gene; V was cut back by 0 bases and J by 8 bases.

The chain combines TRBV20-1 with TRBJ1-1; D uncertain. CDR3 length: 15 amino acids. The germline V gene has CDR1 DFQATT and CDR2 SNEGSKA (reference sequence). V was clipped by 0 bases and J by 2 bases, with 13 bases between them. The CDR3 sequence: CSARDYGKINTEAFF. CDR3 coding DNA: TGCAGTGCTAGAGATTACGGTAAAATTAACACTGAAGCTTTCTTT.

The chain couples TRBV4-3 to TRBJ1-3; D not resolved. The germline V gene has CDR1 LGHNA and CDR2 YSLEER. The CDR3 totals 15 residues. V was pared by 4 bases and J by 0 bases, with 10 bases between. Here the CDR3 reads CASSRVLGSGNTIYF. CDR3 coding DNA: TGCGCCAGCAGCCGGGTATTAGGCTCTGGAAACACCATATATTTT.

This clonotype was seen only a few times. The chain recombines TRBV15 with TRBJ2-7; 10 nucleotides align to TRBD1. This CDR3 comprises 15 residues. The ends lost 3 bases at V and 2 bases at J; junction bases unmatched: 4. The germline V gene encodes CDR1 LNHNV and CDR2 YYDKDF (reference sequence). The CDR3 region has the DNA TGTGCCACCAGCAGTGGACAGGGGGAGGCCTACGAGCAGTACTTC. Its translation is CATSSGQGEAYEQYF.

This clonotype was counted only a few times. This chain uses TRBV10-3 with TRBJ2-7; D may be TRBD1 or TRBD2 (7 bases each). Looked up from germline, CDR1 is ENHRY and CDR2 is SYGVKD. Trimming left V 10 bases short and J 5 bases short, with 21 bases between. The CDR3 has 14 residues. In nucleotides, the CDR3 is TGTGCCACCGGGGGGAGACAGGGCCGCGACGAGCAGTACTTC. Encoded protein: CATGGRQGRDEQYF.

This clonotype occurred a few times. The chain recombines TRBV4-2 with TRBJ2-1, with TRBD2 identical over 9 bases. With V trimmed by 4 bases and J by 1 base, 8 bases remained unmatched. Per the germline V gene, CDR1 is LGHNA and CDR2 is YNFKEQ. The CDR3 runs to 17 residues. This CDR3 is CASSLTSGVGSYNEQFF. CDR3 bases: TGTGCCAGCAGCCTGACTAGCGGTGTAGGTTCCTACAATGAGCAGTTCTTC.

The DNA for the CDR3 is TGTGCCAGCAGCTTATGGGACAGCCTCCAAGAGACCCAGTACTTC. It encodes CASSLWDSLQETQYF. This chain joins TRBV7-9 and TRBJ2-5; 7 bases match TRBD1. J lost 1 base, V lost 2 bases, and 4 bases had no gene match. Germline V lookup: CDR1 SEHNR, CDR2 FQNEAQ (reference sequence). CDR3 size: 15 residues.